The 29 T cell receptor beta chains in this list originate from one sample, sequenced in a study of T cells after posttransplantation cyclophosphamide. Cyclophosphamide on days +3 and +4 followed busulfan-fludarabine conditioning and a marrow graft. Libraries were prepared by immunoSEQ multiplex PCR; TCRdb keeps only in-frame clonotypes and omits some of them. The table has about 12,000 clones, about 90% seen once. The input for sequencing was PBMCs, taken after allogeneic stem cell transplant with posttransplant cyclophosphamide. All receptors come from a female patient between 25 and 45 years old who received an allogeneic stem cell transplant from an unrelated donor, was CMV-positive, and had no GVHD. Part of the T cell pool may stem from the graft donor.

The J gene is TRBJ2-1, the V gene TRBV19; 8 nucleotides line up with TRBD2. V trimming: 5 bases; J trimming: 1 base; junction bases outside the gene matches: 7. This CDR3 is built from 16 residues. Germline V CDR1 and CDR2: LNHDA, SQIVND (reference sequence). The CDR3: CASSFILAVSYNEQFF. The CDR3 DNA sequence: TGTGCCAGTAGTTTCATACTAGCGGTATCCTACAATGAGCAGTTCTTC.

The rearrangement uses TRBV28 and TRBJ1-4; D gene uncertain. V lost 6 bases and J 0 bases, leaving 8 bases between the germline ends. The CDR3 is made up of 14 amino acids. Germline values: CDR1 MDHEN, CDR2 SYDVKM. The CDR3 spells CASRLLATNEKLFF. The CDR3 DNA reads as TGTGCCAGCAGGTTACTTGCAACTAATGAAAAACTGTTTTTT.

The rearrangement uses TRBV7-3 and TRBJ1-6; D possibly corresponds to TRBD1 (6 bases). The CDR3 covers 15 residues. The V gene lost 4 bases and the J gene lost 6 bases, with 13 bases spanning the gap. Looked up from germline, CDR1 is SGHTA and CDR2 is FQGTGA. CDR3 DNA: TGTGCCAGCAGCTGGGAAGGGGGTGTTAATTCACCCCTCCACTTT. This encodes CASSWEGGVNSPLHF.

The chain recombines TRBV7-2 with TRBJ2-7, with D possibly being TRBD2 (7 bases). The V end was cut by 0 bases, the J end by 2 bases, with 14 bases between. The length of the CDR3 is 16 residues. Germline CDR1 is SGHTA and CDR2 is FQGNSA. The CDR3 nucleotides are TGTGCCAGCAGCTTAGCGGAGGAGGGGGGGCCCTACGAGCAGTACTTC. This translates into CASSLAEEGGPYEQYF.

The J gene is TRBJ1-4, the V gene TRBV6-1; TRBD1 matches 7 bases. V lost 8 bases and J lost 3; bases outside the gene matches: 9. The CDR3 extends over 15 amino acids. Germline V gene sequence: CDR1 MNHNS, CDR2 SASEGT. CDR3 loop: CASGRDRASNEKLFF. The CDR3 DNA reads TGTGCCAGCGGTAGAGACAGGGCTTCTAATGAAAAACTGTTTTTT.

This clone appeared once. This chain connects TRBV5-1 to TRBJ2-2; D is ambiguous. The CDR3 has 12 residues. Trimming stripped 1 base from V and 6 bases from J, with 4 bases between. The V gene's germline CDR1 is SGHRS and CDR2 YFSETQ. Here the CDR3 reads CASSLSAGELFF. The CDR3 nucleotides are TGCGCCAGCAGCTTGTCCGCCGGGGAGCTGTTTTTT.

The chain's CDR3 is CASSFGVSGTEAFF. The CDR3 DNA reads as TGCGCCAGCAGCTTCGGGGTGAGCGGCACTGAAGCTTTCTTT. The chain is built from TRBV5-1 and TRBJ1-1; no clear D gene. Germline values: CDR1 SGHRS, CDR2 YFSETQ. Trimming removed 2 bases from V and 4 bases from J, with 12 bases in between. The CDR3 consists of 14 residues.

This sequence joins TRBV7-6 and TRBJ1-6; TRBD1 matches at 9 bases. In germline, CDR1 is SGHVS, CDR2 FNYEAQ. Germline trimming cut 5 bases from V and 1 base from J; bases unmatched to any gene: 6. CDR3 size: 17 residues. CDR3 coding DNA: TGTGCCAGCAGCCCAAAGACAGGGGGTTCCTATAATTCACCCCTCCACTTT. Its translation: CASSPKTGGSYNSPLHF. The variable domain in full, completed from reference TRBV7-6 and TRBJ1-6, reads GAGVSQSPRYKVTKRGQDVALRCDPISGHVSLYWYRQALGQGPEFLTYFNYEAQQDKSGLPNDRFSAERPEGSISTLTIQRTEQRDSAMYRCASSPKTGGSYNSPLHFGNGTRLTVT.

V and J are TRBV6-5 and TRBJ1-1; no clear D gene. CDR3 length: 15 amino acids. V was pared by 5 bases and J by 3 bases, with 16 bases between. The germline gives CDR1 MNHEY, CDR2 SVGAGI. CDR3 loop: CASSASSQADTEAFF. In DNA, the CDR3 is TGTGCCAGCAGTGCGTCGAGTCAGGCCGACACTGAAGCTTTCTTT.

The V and J genes are TRBV6-1 and TRBJ1-5; D call uncertain. The CDR3 is 13 amino acids. Germline CDR1 is MNHNS and CDR2 is SASEGT. The germline V and J ends were trimmed by 5 bases and 7 bases, with 12 bases remaining between them. CDR3 amino acids: CASSLSRLQPQHF. DNA for the CDR3: TGTGCCAGCAGTTTATCTAGGTTGCAGCCCCAGCATTTT.

V usage is TRBV6-4 and J usage is TRBJ2-1, with 13 nucleotides matching TRBD2. There are 20 residues in the CDR3. The J segment lost 0 bases and the V segment lost 0 bases, leaving 8 bases of the junction unmatched. Germline V lookup: CDR1 MRHNA, CDR2 SNTAGT. As DNA, the CDR3 is TGTGCCAGCAGTGACTCGCCACTAGCGGGGGGGCCCAGCTCCTACAATGAGCAGTTCTTC. Translated, it gives CASSDSPLAGGPSSYNEQFF.

This clone has just a few counts. The V gene is TRBV5-1, the J gene TRBJ1-4, with D hard to call. The germline CDR1 and CDR2 sequences are SGHRS and YFSETQ. V lost 0 bases to trimming and J lost 7 bases, with 4 bases between them. This CDR3 region has 12 residues. The CDR3 protein is CASSLGGEKLFF. The CDR3 DNA reads as TGCGCCAGCAGCTTGGGCGGTGAAAAACTGTTTTTT.

The chain joins TRBV28 to TRBJ1-2, with D uncertain. The V end was cut by 2 bases, the J end by 7 bases, with 8 bases between. Germline values: CDR1 MDHEN, CDR2 SYDVKM. This CDR3 has 12 residues. The CDR3 region has the DNA TGTGCCAGCAGTTTAGTTAGCACTGGCTACACCTTC. It translates to CASSLVSTGYTF.

The gene calls are TRBV5-4 and TRBJ2-7; possible D gene TRBD1, 5 bases. Germline V gene sequence: CDR1 SGHNT, CDR2 YYREEE (reference sequence). The length of the CDR3 is 12 residues. V was pared by 6 bases and J by 3 bases, with 10 bases between. The CDR3 bases are TGTGCCAGCAATCTCGACAGCTACGAGCAGTACTTC. It yields the protein CASNLDSYEQYF.

This chain connects TRBV5-1 to TRBJ2-7; 7 bases align to TRBD1. The CDR3 has 16 amino acids. V trimming: 0 bases; J trimming: 2 bases; junction bases outside the gene matches: 8. CDR1 and CDR2 from the germline V gene are SGHRS and YFSETQ. CDR3 amino acids: CASSLGLRDRAYEQYF. In nucleotides, the CDR3 is TGCGCCAGCAGCTTGGGGCTTAGGGACAGAGCCTACGAGCAGTACTTC.

The gene calls are TRBV7-2 and TRBJ1-4; 7 bases agree with TRBD1. Trimming removed 0 bases from V and 8 bases from J; junction bases left unmatched: 3. The CDR3 has 14 amino acids. CDR1 and CDR2 from the germline V gene are SGHTA and FQGNSA. CDR3 coding DNA: TGTGCCAGCAGCTTAGCAGGGGGCTCCGAAAAACTGTTTTTT. It codes for CASSLAGGSEKLFF.

V and J are TRBV6-1 and TRBJ1-5; the D is unclear. Germline assignment: CDR1 MNHNS and CDR2 SASEGT. The CDR3 totals 14 residues. Trimming cost V 3 bases and J 5 bases, with 11 bases left between them. The CDR3 reads CASSEGGNDQPQHF. CDR3 DNA sequence: TGTGCCAGCAGTGAGGGAGGGAACGATCAGCCCCAGCATTTT.

Here the CDR3 reads CASSGGTGVVYEQYF. As DNA, the CDR3 is TGTGCCAGCAGCGGGGGGACAGGGGTAGTGTACGAGCAGTACTTC. The chain links TRBV5-5 to TRBJ2-7, with 10 bases matching TRBD1. J gave up 4 bases and V 4 bases, and 8 bases lay outside the gene matches. The CDR3 consists of 15 residues. Germline CDR1 reads SGHKS; CDR2 reads YYEKEE (reference sequence). Complete variable domain (other parts from reference TRBV5-5 and TRBJ2-7): DAGVTQSPTHLIKTRGQQVTLRCSPISGHKSVSWYQQVLGQGPQFIFQYYEKEERGRGNFPDRFSARQFPNYSSELNVNALLLGDSALYLCASSGGTGVVYEQYFGPGTRLTVT.

The chain combines TRBV7-8 with TRBJ2-7, with 7 bases aligning to TRBD1. The CDR3 extends over 15 amino acids. Germline V gene lookup returns CDR1 SGHVS and CDR2 FQNEAQ. J gave up 2 bases and V 5 bases, and 9 bases lay outside the gene matches. The CDR3 DNA reads as TGTGCCAGCAGCGCCGCCGGGACAGCTCCCTACGAGCAGTACTTC. Encoded protein: CASSAAGTAPYEQYF.

The V gene is TRBV14, the J gene TRBJ2-7, with D tentatively TRBD1 (6 bases). This CDR3 comprises 13 residues. The V end lost 0 bases, the J end lost 4 bases, and 7 bases lay between the germline ends. Germline V gives CDR1 SGHDN, CDR2 FVKESK. CDR3 nucleotide sequence: TGTGCCAGCAGCCAAGAAACAGGGTACGAGCAGTACTTC. Translated, it gives CASSQETGYEQYF.

The rearrangement uses TRBV10-1 and TRBJ2-2; TRBD1 matches at 10 bases. The germline gives CDR1 WNHNN, CDR2 SYGVQD (reference sequence). The CDR3 is 15 residues long. V lost 7 bases, J lost 5 bases, and 7 bases stayed unmatched. In DNA form, the CDR3 reads TGCGCCAGCACAACCGGGACAGGGGATACCGGGGAGCTGTTTTTT. This codes for CASTTGTGDTGELFF.

J is TRBJ2-7 and V is TRBV27; the match to TRBD2 covers 13 bases. V gave up 3 bases and J gave up 3 bases; unmatched junction bases: 2. This CDR3 has 15 amino acids. Germline V gives CDR1 MNHEY, CDR2 SMNVEV (reference sequence). This CDR3 is CASSFGLAGDYEQYF. The CDR3 DNA reads as TGTGCCAGCAGTTTTGGACTAGCGGGGGACTACGAGCAGTACTTC.

The chain carries TRBV9 and TRBJ1-3; possible D gene TRBD1, 5 bases. The ends were cut back, 0 bases at V and 4 bases at J, with 11 bases in the middle. The germline gives CDR1 SGDLS, CDR2 YYNGEE. This CDR3 has 15 residues. Here the CDR3 reads CASSVDSRAGNTIYF. CDR3 nucleotides: TGTGCCAGCAGCGTAGATTCCAGGGCCGGAAACACCATATATTTT.

The chain is built from TRBV7-8 and TRBJ2-1; weak D call: TRBD1 (6 bases). V shed 2 bases and J shed 8 bases, with 19 bases lying between them. The CDR3 covers 16 residues. CDR1 is SGHVS, CDR2 FQNEAQ, per germline. CDR3 region: CASSLYRVPANYEQFF. The CDR3, as DNA: TGTGCCAGCAGCTTATACAGGGTTCCGGCTAATTATGAGCAGTTCTTC.

The CDR3 DNA sequence: TGTGCCAGCAGCACCTACAGGGGGCAGAATCAGCCCCAGCATTTT. This gives the protein CASSTYRGQNQPQHF. This rearrangement joins TRBV7-8 to TRBJ1-5; 9 bases fit TRBD1. The CDR3 extends over 15 amino acids. Germline loops: CDR1 SGHVS, CDR2 FQNEAQ. Trimming removed 5 bases from V and 4 bases from J; junction bases left unmatched: 6. Looking up the rest from reference TRBV7-8 and TRBJ1-5 gives the full variable domain: GAGVSQSPRYKVAKRGQDVALRCDPISGHVSLFWYQQALGQGPEFLTYFQNEAQLDKSGLPSDRFFAERPEGSVSTLKIQRTQQEDSAVYLCASSTYRGQNQPQHFGDGTRLSIL.

This clone showed up just a few times. The rearrangement joins TRBV5-6 to TRBJ2-7; the match to TRBD1 covers 11 bases. The CDR3 covers 14 residues. Germline assignment: CDR1 SGHDT and CDR2 YYEEEE. J gave up 6 bases and V 2 bases, and 4 bases lay outside the gene matches. CDR3 sequence reads: CASSFGTGGSEQYF. The CDR3 region has the DNA TGTGCCAGCAGCTTCGGGACAGGGGGGAGCGAGCAGTACTTC.

J is TRBJ2-3 and V is TRBV7-9; 9 nucleotides match TRBD1. The CDR3 is 17 amino acids. CDR1 SEHNR and CDR2 FQNEAQ come from the germline V gene (reference sequence). V lost 7 bases to trimming and J lost 3 bases; unmatched junction nucleotides: 14. CDR3 DNA: TGTGCCAGCAACTTTCTAAGTACAGGGGGCGAAACAGATACGCAGTATTTT. Its translation: CASNFLSTGGETDTQYF.

V gene TRBV25-1 combines with J gene TRBJ1-5, with a possible D match to TRBD1 (6 bases). This CDR3 spans 15 amino acids. The germline V and J ends were trimmed by 3 bases and 6 bases, with 15 bases remaining between them. CDR1 is MGHDK and CDR2 is SYGVNS in the germline V gene. The CDR3 bases are TGTGCCAGCAGTGATCGCCAGGGGCCCCCTCAGCCCCAGCATTTT. Translation gives CASSDRQGPPQPQHF.

This clone occurred once. This sequence joins TRBV4-1 and TRBJ2-1; no clear D. The CDR3 has 14 residues. V lost 4 bases and J 0 bases, leaving 7 bases between the germline ends. CDR1 and CDR2 (germline): MGHRA, YSYEKL. CDR3: CASSPSDSYNEQFF. CDR3 nucleotides: TGCGCCAGCAGCCCCTCAGACTCCTACAATGAGCAGTTCTTC.